The 22 T cell receptor beta chains in this list originate from one sample, sequenced in a study of T cells in Graves' hyperthyroidism and ophthalmopathy (dated by TCRdb to about 2019). The receptor library was made with multiplex PCR. The listed sequencing device is Illumina HiSeq 2000. Amplification of TCR beta CDR3 regions was carried out from RNA transcripts. The TCR CDR3 was subjected to a first round of RT-PCR using the HTBI primer set and the Qiagen OneStep RT-PCR kit. The public sequencing data were trimmed at Q25 with fastp and processed into clonotypes with MiXCR by TCRdb, which kept only in-frame beta chains. Entries that share a CDR3 protein sequence are merged under the most common genes and DNA. The sample table lists hundreds of thousands of distinct CDR3 sequences, 16% of them with a count of one. 3.5% to 4% of the sample is taken by the ten largest. The sequencing input was blood. These receptors originate from a young woman with Graves' hyperthyroidism.

The V call is TRBV20-1, the J call TRBJ2-7, with 8 bases aligning to TRBD1. Looked up from germline, CDR1 is DFQATT and CDR2 is SNEGSKA (reference sequence). This CDR3 has 15 amino acids. The J segment lost 7 bases and the V segment lost 8 bases, leaving 19 bases of the junction unmatched. CDR3 coding DNA: TGCAGTCCTCACCGATTTACAGGGGGAAGGTTGGAGCAGTACTTC. It encodes CSPHRFTGGRLEQYF.

The J gene is TRBJ1-1, the V gene TRBV6-1; the D is unclear. From germline, CDR1 is MNHNS and CDR2 SASEGT. Trimming removed 6 bases from V and 8 bases from J, with 13 bases in between. This CDR3 region has 12 residues. The CDR3: CASRRSPGEAFF. The CDR3 bases are TGTGCCAGCAGACGGAGCCCGGGAGAAGCTTTCTTT.

Points on this clonotype: A much larger clone differs from this one at a single base, so this may be a read error. As DNA, the CDR3 is TGTGCCAGCAGCCCCCTTAGCGAGCCATTCGATGAGCAGTACTTC. Amino acid sequence: CASSPLSEPFDEQYF. This chain uses TRBV2 with TRBJ2-7, with D possibly TRBD2 on 5 matching bases. The CDR3 is made up of 15 amino acids. The ends were cut back, 6 bases at V and 7 bases at J, with 22 bases in the middle. Germline V CDR1 and CDR2: SNHLY, FYNNEI.

This clonotype was counted only a few times. V gene TRBV7-6 combines with J gene TRBJ2-2; TRBD1 aligns across 10 bases. V trimming: 7 bases; J trimming: 6 bases; junction bases outside the gene matches: 14. Germline CDR1 reads SGHVS; CDR2 reads FNYEAQ. The CDR3 spans 17 residues. The CDR3 loop reads CASTSLLGQGLSGELFF. CDR3 in DNA: TGTGCCAGCACCTCGCTTTTGGGACAGGGGTTGTCCGGGGAGCTGTTTTTT.

This clonotype came up a few times. The chain's CDR3 is CASSLGNGGEAFF. The DNA for the CDR3 is TGCGCCAGCAGCTTGGGAAATGGGGGTGAAGCTTTCTTT. The genes are TRBV5-1 and TRBJ1-1; D may be TRBD1 (5 bases). The V and J ends lost 0 bases and 7 bases respectively, with 10 bases between them. Germline V gives CDR1 SGHRS, CDR2 YFSETQ. This CDR3 contains 13 residues.

This clonotype appeared many times. The chain links TRBV11-2 to TRBJ2-1; weak D call: TRBD1 (7 bases). Deletions cut 5 bases from V and 10 bases from J, with 15 bases between. The CDR3 loop spans 13 amino acids. Germline CDR1 and CDR2: SGHAT and FQNNGV. The CDR3 sequence is CASSPGGLLEQFF. CDR3 DNA sequence: TGTGCCAGCAGCCCAGGGGGGCTGTTGGAGCAGTTCTTC.

The V call is TRBV15, the J call TRBJ2-7; 14 bases are a match to TRBD2. V shed 3 bases, J shed 5 bases, and the junction held 6 bases outside the gene matches. The germline V gene encodes CDR1 LNHNV and CDR2 YYDKDF (reference sequence). This CDR3 has 16 amino acids. As DNA, the CDR3 is TGTGCCACCAGCAGTCGACTAGCGGGAGGGTCAGACGAGCAGTACTTC. Amino acid sequence: CATSSRLAGGSDEQYF.

This clonotype was counted once. The V and J genes are TRBV29-1 and TRBJ2-2; TRBD1 is a possible D gene (6 bases). The CDR3 consists of 12 residues. Germline V gives CDR1 SQVTM, CDR2 ANQGSEA. Trimming left V 8 bases short and J 5 bases short, with 12 bases between. The CDR3 reads CSPLTGTGELFF. In DNA, the CDR3 is TGCAGCCCCCTGACAGGTACCGGGGAGCTGTTTTTT.

This clonotype came up a few times. This chain uses TRBV25-1 with TRBJ2-1; the D is unclear. The CDR3 is made up of 17 amino acids. The germline V gene has CDR1 MGHDK and CDR2 SYGVNS. V lost 4 bases and J 8 bases, leaving 24 bases between the germline ends. CDR3 sequence reads: CASSVLYSLSPPDEQFF. Written as DNA, the CDR3 is TGTGCCAGCAGTGTCCTTTACAGTTTATCCCCCCCCGATGAGCAGTTCTTC.

The V call is TRBV6-5, the J call TRBJ2-1; no definite D call. The CDR3 covers 12 residues. Germline CDR1 is MNHEY and CDR2 is SVGAGI. Trimming shortened V by 1 base and J by 6 bases, and 4 bases separated the two germline ends. DNA of the CDR3: TGTGCCAGCAGTTACTGGGTCAATGAGCAGTTCTTC. Amino acid sequence: CASSYWVNEQFF.

This clonotype was detected only once. This rearrangement joins TRBV2 to TRBJ2-2; D is perhaps TRBD1 (6 bases). CDR3 size: 14 residues. Germline assignment: CDR1 SNHLY and CDR2 FYNNEI. The V and J ends lost 5 bases and 4 bases respectively, with 11 bases between them. DNA for the CDR3: TGTGCCAGCAGTCGTAGGGGGTCCACCGGGGAGCTGTTTTTT. This gives the protein CASSRRGSTGELFF. The full variable domain, with the rest looked up from reference TRBV2 and TRBJ2-2, is EPEVTQTPSHQVTQMGQEVILRCVPISNHLYFYWYRQILGQKVEFLVSFYNNEISEKSEIFDDQFSVERPDGSNFTLKIRSTKLEDSAMYFCASSRRGSTGELFFGEGSRLTVL.

The V call is TRBV20-1, the J call TRBJ2-2; a possible D gene is TRBD2 (7 bases). Germline V gene lookup returns CDR1 DFQATT and CDR2 SNEGSKA (reference sequence). Trimming shortened V by 1 base and J by 6 bases, and 18 bases separated the two germline ends. The CDR3 length is 16 residues. Written as DNA, the CDR3 is TGCAGTGCTAGAGTCCCTGAGGGGGGGAGGGCCGGGGAGCTGTTTTTT. Translated, it gives CSARVPEGGRAGELFF.

This clonotype has just one count. V gene TRBV28 combines with J gene TRBJ1-2; 9 bases align to TRBD1. Germline trimming cut 5 bases from V and 7 bases from J; bases unmatched to any gene: 14. Per germline, CDR1 MDHEN and CDR2 SYDVKM. The CDR3 has 16 amino acids. This CDR3 is CASSLSYLGTGIGYTF. CDR3 bases: TGTGCCAGCAGTCTGAGCTACCTCGGGACAGGGATTGGCTACACCTTC.

The genes are TRBV19 and TRBJ2-3; TRBD1 aligns across 7 bases. Germline trimming cut 9 bases from V and 2 bases from J; bases unmatched to any gene: 11. CDR1 is LNHDA, CDR2 SQIVND, per germline (reference sequence). This CDR3 is built from 15 residues. The CDR3 nucleotides read TGTGCCAGCTCGAACAGGGGATCCCCCACAGATACGCAGTATTTT. It codes for CASSNRGSPTDTQYF.

Turning to this clonotype: Since no conserved phenylalanine or tryptophan closes the CDR3, a read error is the likely cause. This chain uses TRBV6-1 with TRBJ1-6; D is unclear. Germline V gene sequence: CDR1 MNHNS, CDR2 SASEGT. This CDR3 is 13 amino acids long. V lost 4 bases and J lost 2, with 3 bases in between. CDR3 amino acids: CASSAAYNSPLHS. The CDR3 DNA reads as TGTGCCAGCAGTGCGGCCTATAATTCACCCCTCCACTCT.

The table lists this clonotype with many counts. The CDR3: CSAGSGSYEQYF. As DNA, the CDR3 is TGCAGTGCTGGTAGCGGGTCCTACGAGCAGTACTTC. The chain links TRBV20-1 to TRBJ2-7, with TRBD2 matching over 7 bases. CDR1 and CDR2 from the germline V gene are DFQATT and SNEGSKA (reference sequence). CDR3 length: 12 residues. Trimming at V came to 5 bases and at J to 1 base, leaving 2 bases not matched to a gene.

This clonotype was detected a few times. V usage is TRBV30 and J usage is TRBJ1-4, with 8 bases lining up with TRBD1. The V gene end was trimmed by 0 bases and the J gene end by 8 bases; junction bases not matched to a gene: 5. This CDR3 has 14 amino acids. The germline gives CDR1 GTSNPN, CDR2 SVGIG (reference sequence). The CDR3 reads CAWSVQGVREKLFF. The DNA of the CDR3 is TGTGCCTGGAGTGTACAGGGGGTTAGGGAAAAACTGTTTTTT.

The table lists this clonotype with many counts. The rearrangement joins TRBV29-1 to TRBJ1-1; D not certain. CDR1 and CDR2 from the germline V gene are SQVTM and ANQGSEA. This CDR3 comprises 15 residues. Trimming took 0 bases from V and 2 from J, leaving 13 bases between them. The CDR3 nucleotides read TGCAGCGTTGAAGATCAATACCGGCCAAACACTGAAGCTTTCTTT. It encodes CSVEDQYRPNTEAFF.

The J gene is TRBJ1-5, the V gene TRBV27; TRBD1 might be the D (5 bases). Per germline, CDR1 MNHEY and CDR2 SMNVEV (reference sequence). The CDR3 is 16 amino acids. V was pared by 5 bases and J by 6 bases, with 20 bases between. This CDR3 is CASSDYSSGGFQPQHF. Written as DNA, the CDR3 is TGTGCCAGCAGTGATTACTCGAGTGGGGGTTTTCAGCCCCAGCATTTT.

On this clonotype: The CDR3 carries no conserved terminal phenylalanine or tryptophan, so it likely arises from a read error. The chain is built from TRBV30 and TRBJ1-1; D perhaps matches TRBD1 (6 bases). The ends were cut back, 7 bases at V and 2 bases at J, with 14 bases in the middle. The CDR3 length is 13 residues. Germline assignment: CDR1 GTSNPN and CDR2 SVGIG (reference sequence). The DNA for the CDR3 is TGTGCCTCGTGGACAGAGAGCAACACTGAAGCTTTCCTT. Protein product: CASWTESNTEAFL.

This clonotype was seen at least ten times. The rearrangement uses TRBV20-1 and TRBJ1-6; no definite D call. The CDR3 runs 12 residues. Trimming removed 4 bases from V and 10 bases from J, with 11 bases in between. The V gene's germline CDR1 is DFQATT and CDR2 SNEGSKA (reference sequence). CDR3 DNA: TGCAGTGCTATCGAGGGAGACTCACCCCTCCACTTT. It encodes CSAIEGDSPLHF.

This clonotype has a count of ten or more. V and J are TRBV28 and TRBJ2-7, with TRBD2 matching 9 bases. V lost 5 bases and J lost 3; bases outside the gene matches: 5. Germline V gene lookup returns CDR1 MDHEN and CDR2 SYDVKM. There are 14 residues in the CDR3. The DNA of the CDR3 is TGTGCCAGCAGTACTCGACTAGCGGTCTACGAGCAGTACTTC. This sequence encodes CASSTRLAVYEQYF.